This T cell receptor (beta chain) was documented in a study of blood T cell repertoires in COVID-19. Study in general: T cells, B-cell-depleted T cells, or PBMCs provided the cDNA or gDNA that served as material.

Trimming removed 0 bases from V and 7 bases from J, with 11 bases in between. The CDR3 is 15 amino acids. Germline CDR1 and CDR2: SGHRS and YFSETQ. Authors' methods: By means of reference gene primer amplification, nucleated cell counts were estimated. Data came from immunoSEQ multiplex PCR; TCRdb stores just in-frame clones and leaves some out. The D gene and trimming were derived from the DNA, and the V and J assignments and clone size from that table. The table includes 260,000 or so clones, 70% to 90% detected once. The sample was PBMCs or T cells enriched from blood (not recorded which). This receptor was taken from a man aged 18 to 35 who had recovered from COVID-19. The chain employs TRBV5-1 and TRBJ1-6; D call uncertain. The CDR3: CASSLVGERNSPLHF. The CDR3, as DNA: TGCGCCAGCAGCTTGGTTGGGGAGAGGAATTCACCCCTCCACTTT.